Sequencing of this T cell receptor (beta chain) was carried out in a study of T cell responses to AZD1222 COVID-19 vaccine. Overall study results and limits: Seropositive AZD1222 recipients at baseline numbered only five or six. No day 14 peak samples; only post-peak repertoires were characterized. Possibly, clonal diversity was underestimated; donors were largely white British and included more females.

CDR3 length: 16 residues. Germline CDR1 is SGDLS and CDR2 is YYNGEE. J was trimmed by 4 bases and V by 0 bases; bases with no gene match: 5. For this clone: What it binds is not known.

Clones were read by immunoSEQ multiplex PCR, and TCRdb kept only the in-frame ones, dropping some. The sample lists fewer than 250,000 clones; almost 95% were seen once. Sequenced material: peripheral blood, taken on day 0 of AZD1222 vaccination. The origin of this receptor is an adult in good health. The rearrangement joins TRBV9 to TRBJ2-2, with 8 bases that match TRBD1. DNA of the CDR3: TGTGCCAGCAGCGTAGAAGGACAGGGAGGCACCGGGGAGCTGTTTTTT. It translates to CASSVEGQGGTGELFF.